A selection of T cell receptor beta chains follows, all from one sample in a study of cytotoxic CD8 clonotypes in ibrutinib-treated CLL. The data were produced by immunoSEQ multiplex PCR, yet TCRdb's version contains in-frame clones alone and is incomplete. In the table there are some 100,000 clones, 50% to 65% of which are singletons. Sequenced here: PBMCs, sampled after 24 months of ibrutinib treatment. These receptors all come from a human donor with chronic lymphocytic leukemia. Each CDR3 is given with its conserved first and last residue. Each record gives: D gene, J gene, V gene, clone size, CDR3 protein, CDR3 DNA. D genes are given only for firm matches. Size values are once, few and many counts, or a class for expanded clones, and some rows have none.

- | TRBJ1-4 | TRBV6-6 | - | CASSLQSKLEKLFF | TGTGCCAGCAGTTTACAGTCCAAGCTCGAAAAACTGTTTTTT
TRBD2 | TRBJ2-3 | TRBV15 | few | CATSRDSGGSTDTQYF | TGTGCCACCAGCAGAGATAGCGGGGGGTCCACAGATACGCAGTATTTT
TRBD1 | TRBJ1-2 | TRBV7-8 | - | CASSSRYGTGGPLSYGYTF | TGTGCCAGCAGCTCGCGCTACGGGACAGGGGGACCGCTCAGCTATGGCTACACCTTC
- | TRBJ2-7 | TRBV7-2 | - | CASSLISTYEQYF | TGTGCCAGCAGCTTAATCTCCACCTACGAGCAGTACTTC
TRBD2 | TRBJ2-7 | TRBV7-3 | - | CASSQLAGGAYEQYF | TGTGCCAGCAGCCAACTAGCGGGAGGGGCCTACGAGCAGTACTTC
- | TRBJ1-4 | TRBV28 | - | CASRRQITNEKLFF | TGTGCCAGCAGAAGACAGATAACTAATGAAAAACTGTTTTTT
- | TRBJ2-7 | TRBV29-1 | - | CSVESRAGHEQYF | TGCAGCGTTGAAAGTCGGGCAGGGCACGAGCAGTACTTC
- | TRBJ1-4 | TRBV2 | - | CASTGGNEKLFF | TGTGCCAGCACAGGCGGGAATGAAAAACTGTTTTTT
- | TRBJ2-1 | TRBV29-1 | once | CSVVRGPNEQFF | TGCAGCGTTGTCCGGGGACCCAATGAGCAGTTCTTC
- | TRBJ2-3 | TRBV5-1 | few | CASSSPIGTDTQYF | TGCGCCAGCAGCTCCCCCATCGGGACAGATACGCAGTATTTT
- | TRBJ2-6 | TRBV13 | few | CASSLTEGSSGANVLTF | TGTGCCAGCAGCCTAACAGAGGGCAGCTCTGGGGCCAACGTCCTGACTTTC
TRBD1 | TRBJ1-2 | TRBV2 | - | CASRTQGALGYTF | TGTGCCAGCAGGACCCAGGGGGCGCTTGGCTACACCTTC
- | TRBJ1-2 | TRBV9 | - | CASSVDANLNYGYTF | TGTGCCAGCAGCGTAGATGCGAATCTTAACTATGGCTACACCTTC
- | TRBJ1-3 | TRBV5-1 | - | CASSSWGAAGNTIYF | TGCGCCAGCAGCTCATGGGGGGCTGCTGGAAACACCATATATTTT